One T cell receptor (beta chain) is described in this entry. The V end lost 6 bases, the J end lost 0 bases, and 15 bases lay between the germline ends. Germline assignment: CDR1 LNHDA and CDR2 SQIVND (reference sequence). The CDR3 length is 16 residues. Clones were sequenced by immunoSEQ multiplex PCR, and TCRdb holds only the in-frame ones, with some missing. This table has around 34,000 clones, under 90% appearing once. This entry is derived from a study of blood T cell repertoires in COVID-19. Across the whole study: COVID-19 samples, acute and convalescent, were from the United States, Italy and Spain. Nucleic acid was either cDNA or gDNA, and it came from T cells, B-cell-depleted T cells, or PBMCs.

The chain joins TRBV19 to TRBJ2-1, with D uncertain. The sample taken for sequencing was peripheral blood. The source of this sequence is a man aged 45 to 65 with acute or convalescent COVID-19. The CDR3 spells CASSNSLSSSYNEQFF. In DNA, the CDR3 is TGTGCCAGTAGCAACAGCCTTTCGAGCTCCTACAATGAGCAGTTCTTC.